Here is one T cell receptor (beta chain) with its context. The antigen remains undetermined. The source of the sample is a study of CD8+CD57+ T cells in acquired aplastic anemia. Findings of the study overall: Overlap between patients and controls comprised almost 30 CD8+ CDR3 sequences.

Template material for TCR beta VDJ and CDR3 profiling consisted of genomic DNA. TCRdb re-called the reads through MiXCR, storing one row per CDR3 protein. The table lists around 79,000 distinct CDR3 sequences, less than 85% of them singletons, with about four fifths in the top ten. The CDR3 length is 12 residues. The germline V gene encodes CDR1 SQVTM and CDR2 ANQGSEA. V was pared by 3 bases and J by 3 bases, with 8 bases between. Selection for sequencing was limited to patients who had shown CD8+CD57+ cell expansion by flow cytometry. The receptor was isolated from a human donor with aplastic anemia. This chain connects TRBV29-1 to TRBJ1-2; maybe TRBD1 (5 bases). Source material: sorted CD4+, CD8+, or CD8+CD57+ T cells (not recorded which) from PBMCs. Here the CDR3 reads CSVEGEYYGYTF. CDR3 sequence (DNA): TGCAGCGTTGAGGGGGAATACTATGGCTACACCTTC. Based on the CDR3 plus reference TRBV29-1 and TRBJ1-2, the full variable domain is SAVISQKPSRDICQRGTSLTIQCQVDSQVTMMFWYRQQPGQSLTLIATANQGSEATYESGFVIDKFPISRPNLTFSTLTVSNMSPEDSSIYLCSVEGEYYGYTFGSGTRLTVV.